This T cell receptor (beta chain) is drawn from a study of blood T cell repertoires in COVID-19. Authors' methods: The assay estimated nucleated cells by amplifying reference gene primers. Here immunoSEQ multiplex PCR was the method, and the copy in TCRdb shows in-frame clones only, minus some. V and J calls and clone size are those listed in that table; D and trimming were worked out from the DNA. The data contain under 150,000 clones, around 80% of them singletons. The receptor was derived from a man between 65 and 85 years old with acute or convalescent COVID-19. Sequencing used peripheral blood.

This CDR3 reads CASSILAGQGFSNQPQHF. Here the CDR3 DNA reads TGTGCCAGTAGTATTTTAGCGGGACAGGGGTTTAGCAATCAGCCCCAGCATTTT. This sequence joins TRBV19 and TRBJ1-5; TRBD1 aligns across 10 bases. Germline V gene data show CDR1 as LNHDA and CDR2 as SQIVND (reference sequence). The CDR3 consists of 18 residues. V dropped 3 bases and J dropped 0; count of bases not matched to a gene: 8.